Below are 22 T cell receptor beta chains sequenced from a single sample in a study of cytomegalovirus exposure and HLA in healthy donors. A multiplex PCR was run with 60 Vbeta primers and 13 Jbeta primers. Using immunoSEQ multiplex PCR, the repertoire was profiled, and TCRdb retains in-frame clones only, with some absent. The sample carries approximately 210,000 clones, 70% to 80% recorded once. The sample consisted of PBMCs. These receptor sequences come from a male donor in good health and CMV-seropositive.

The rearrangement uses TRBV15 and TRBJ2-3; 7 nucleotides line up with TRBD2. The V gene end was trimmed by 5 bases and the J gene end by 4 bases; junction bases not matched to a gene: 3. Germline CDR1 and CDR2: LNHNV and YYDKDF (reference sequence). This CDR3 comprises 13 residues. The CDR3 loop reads CATSPGGADTQYF. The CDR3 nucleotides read TGTGCCACCAGCCCTGGGGGGGCAGATACGCAGTATTTT.

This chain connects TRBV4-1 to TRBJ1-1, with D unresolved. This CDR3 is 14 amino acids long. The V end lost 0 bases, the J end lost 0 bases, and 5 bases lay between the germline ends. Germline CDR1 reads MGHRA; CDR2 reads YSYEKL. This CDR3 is CASSQDAVNTEAFF. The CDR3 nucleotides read TGCGCCAGCAGCCAAGATGCGGTGAACACTGAAGCTTTCTTT.

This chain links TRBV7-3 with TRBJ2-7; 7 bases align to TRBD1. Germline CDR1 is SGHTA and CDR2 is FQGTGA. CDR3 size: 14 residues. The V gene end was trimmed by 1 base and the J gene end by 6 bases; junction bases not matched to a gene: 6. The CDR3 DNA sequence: TGTGCCAGCAGCTTAAGAAGAGGGGGCACCGAGCAGTACTTC. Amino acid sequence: CASSLRRGGTEQYF.

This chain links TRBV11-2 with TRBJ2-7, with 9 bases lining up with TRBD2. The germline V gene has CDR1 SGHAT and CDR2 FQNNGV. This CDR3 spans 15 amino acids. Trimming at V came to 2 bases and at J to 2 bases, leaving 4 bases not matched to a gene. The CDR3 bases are TGTGCCAGCAGCTTAAATAGCGGGGGCCCCTACGAGCAGTACTTC. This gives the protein CASSLNSGGPYEQYF.

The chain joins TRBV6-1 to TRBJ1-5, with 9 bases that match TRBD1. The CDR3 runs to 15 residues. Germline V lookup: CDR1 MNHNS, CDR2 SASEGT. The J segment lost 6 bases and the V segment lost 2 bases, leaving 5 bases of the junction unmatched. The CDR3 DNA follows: TGTGCCAGCAGTGAAAGTGGACAGGGGCTTCAGCCCCAGCATTTT. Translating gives CASSESGQGLQPQHF.

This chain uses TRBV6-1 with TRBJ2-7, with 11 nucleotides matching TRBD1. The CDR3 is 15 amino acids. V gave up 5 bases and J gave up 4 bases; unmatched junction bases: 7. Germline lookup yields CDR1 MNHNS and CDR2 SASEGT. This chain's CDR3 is CASSRDRGTFYEQYF. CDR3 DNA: TGTGCCAGCAGTAGGGACAGGGGGACATTTTACGAGCAGTACTTC.

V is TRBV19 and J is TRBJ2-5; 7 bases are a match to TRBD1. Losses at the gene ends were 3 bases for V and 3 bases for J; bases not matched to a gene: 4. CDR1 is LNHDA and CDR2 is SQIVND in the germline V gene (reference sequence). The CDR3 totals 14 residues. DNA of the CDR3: TGTGCCAGTAGTATTAGGCAGGGGGAAGAGACCCAGTACTTC. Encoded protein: CASSIRQGEETQYF.

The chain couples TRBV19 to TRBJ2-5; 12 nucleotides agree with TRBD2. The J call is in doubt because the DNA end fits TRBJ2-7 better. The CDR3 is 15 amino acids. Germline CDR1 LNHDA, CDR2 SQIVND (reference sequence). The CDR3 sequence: CASSPRTSGTYEQYF. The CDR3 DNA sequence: TGTGCCAGTAGTCCCCGGACTAGCGGGACTTACGAGCAGTACTTC.

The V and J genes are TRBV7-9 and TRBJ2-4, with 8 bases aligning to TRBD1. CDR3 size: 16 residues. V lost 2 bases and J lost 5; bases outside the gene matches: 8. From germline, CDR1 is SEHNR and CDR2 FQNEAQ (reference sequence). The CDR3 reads CASSLRSSGQENIQYF. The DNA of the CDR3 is TGTGCCAGCAGCTTAAGGAGTTCGGGACAGGAAAACATTCAGTACTTC.

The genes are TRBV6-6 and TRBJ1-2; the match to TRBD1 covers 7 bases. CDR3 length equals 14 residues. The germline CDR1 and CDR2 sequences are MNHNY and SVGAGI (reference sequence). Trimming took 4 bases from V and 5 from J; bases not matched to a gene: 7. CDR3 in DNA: TGTGCCAGCAGTTCTAGACAGGGTCGATATGGCTACACCTTC. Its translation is CASSSRQGRYGYTF.

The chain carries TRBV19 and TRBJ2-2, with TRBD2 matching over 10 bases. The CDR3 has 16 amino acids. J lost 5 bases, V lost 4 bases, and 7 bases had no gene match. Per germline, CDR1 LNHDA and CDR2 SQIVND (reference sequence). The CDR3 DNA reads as TGTGCCAGTAGTAGTACTAGCGGGGTCAAAACCGGGGAGCTGTTTTTT. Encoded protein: CASSSTSGVKTGELFF.

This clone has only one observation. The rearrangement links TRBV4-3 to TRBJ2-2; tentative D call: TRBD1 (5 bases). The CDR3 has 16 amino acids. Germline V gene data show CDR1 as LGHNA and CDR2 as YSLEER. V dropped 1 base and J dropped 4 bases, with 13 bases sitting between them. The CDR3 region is CASSQGYGAITGELFF. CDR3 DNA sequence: TGCGCCAGCAGCCAAGGGTATGGGGCGATCACCGGGGAGCTGTTTTTT.

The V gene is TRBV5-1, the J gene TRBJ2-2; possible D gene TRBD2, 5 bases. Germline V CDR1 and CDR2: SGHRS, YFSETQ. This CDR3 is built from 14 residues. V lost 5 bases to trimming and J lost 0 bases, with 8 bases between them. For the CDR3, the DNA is TGCGCCAGCAGAGAGGGTTCGAACACCGGGGAGCTGTTTTTT. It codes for CASREGSNTGELFF.

CDR3: CASSLMAGGLKETQYF. The CDR3 DNA reads as TGTGCCTCCTCCCTGATGGCGGGAGGATTGAAAGAGACCCAGTACTTC. The chain links TRBV5-5 to TRBJ2-5; 8 bases fit TRBD2. CDR1 and CDR2 from the germline V gene are SGHKS and YYEKEE (reference sequence). The CDR3 is 16 amino acids. With 10 bases clipped from V and 3 bases from J, the junction kept 17 bases outside the gene matches.

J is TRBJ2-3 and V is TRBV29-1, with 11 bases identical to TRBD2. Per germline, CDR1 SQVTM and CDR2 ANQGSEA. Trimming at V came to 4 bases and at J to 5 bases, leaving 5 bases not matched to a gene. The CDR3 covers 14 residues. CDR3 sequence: CSVVLAGGRDTQYF. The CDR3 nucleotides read TGCAGCGTTGTTCTAGCGGGGGGAAGAGATACGCAGTATTTT.

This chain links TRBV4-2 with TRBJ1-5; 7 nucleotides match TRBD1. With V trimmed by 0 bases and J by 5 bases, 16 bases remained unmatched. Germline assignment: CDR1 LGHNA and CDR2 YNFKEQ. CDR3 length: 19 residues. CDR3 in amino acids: CASSQEKGARGLLDQPQHF. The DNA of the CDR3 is TGTGCCAGCAGCCAAGAAAAGGGGGCGCGAGGCTTGTTGGATCAGCCCCAGCATTTT.

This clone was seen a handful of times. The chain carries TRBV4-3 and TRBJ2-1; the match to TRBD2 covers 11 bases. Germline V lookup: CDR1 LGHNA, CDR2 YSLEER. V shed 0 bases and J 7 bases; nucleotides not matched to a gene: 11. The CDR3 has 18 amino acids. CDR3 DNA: TGCGCCAGCAGCCAAGAGAGCCTAGCGGGAGGTGTTCGGAATGAGCAGTTCTTC. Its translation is CASSQESLAGGVRNEQFF.

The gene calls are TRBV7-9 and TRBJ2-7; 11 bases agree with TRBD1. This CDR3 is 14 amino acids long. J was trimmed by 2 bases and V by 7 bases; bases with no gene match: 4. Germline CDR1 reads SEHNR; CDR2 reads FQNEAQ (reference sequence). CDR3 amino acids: CASNWGQGAYEQYF. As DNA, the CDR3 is TGTGCCAGCAACTGGGGACAGGGGGCCTACGAGCAGTACTTC.

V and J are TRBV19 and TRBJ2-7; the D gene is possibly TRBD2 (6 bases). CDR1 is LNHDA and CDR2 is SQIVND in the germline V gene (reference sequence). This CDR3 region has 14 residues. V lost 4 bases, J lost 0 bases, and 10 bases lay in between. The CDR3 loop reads CASSSMTSSYEQYF. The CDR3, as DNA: TGTGCCAGTAGTAGCATGACTAGCTCCTACGAGCAGTACTTC. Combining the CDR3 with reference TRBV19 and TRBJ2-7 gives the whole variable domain DGGITQSPKYLFRKEGQNVTLSCEQNLNHDAMYWYRQDPGQGLRLIYYSQIVNDFQKGDIAEGYSVSREKKESFPLTVTSAQKNPTAFYLCASSSMTSSYEQYFGPGTRLTVT.

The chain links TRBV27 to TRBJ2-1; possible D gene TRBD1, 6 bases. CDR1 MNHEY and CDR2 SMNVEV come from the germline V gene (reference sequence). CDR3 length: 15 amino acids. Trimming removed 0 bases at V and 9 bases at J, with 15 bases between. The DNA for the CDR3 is TGTGCCAGCAGTTTATCCAAACCAGGGGCAAGTGAGCAGTTCTTC. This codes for CASSLSKPGASEQFF.

CDR3 region: CASSPDRLYEQYF. The CDR3 bases are TGTGCCAGCAGCCCGGACAGGTTATACGAGCAGTACTTC. The chain is built from TRBV9 and TRBJ2-7, with 7 bases identical to TRBD1. The CDR3 is 13 amino acids. Per germline, CDR1 SGDLS and CDR2 YYNGEE. Germline trimming cut 4 bases from V and 4 bases from J; bases unmatched to any gene: 5.

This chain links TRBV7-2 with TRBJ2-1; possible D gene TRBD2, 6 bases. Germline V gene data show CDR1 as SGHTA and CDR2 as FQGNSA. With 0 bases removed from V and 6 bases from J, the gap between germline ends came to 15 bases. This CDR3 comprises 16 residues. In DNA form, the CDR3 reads TGTGCCAGCAGCTTAGCTCTCGGGAGTGTTTTCAATGAGCAGTTCTTC. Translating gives CASSLALGSVFNEQFF.